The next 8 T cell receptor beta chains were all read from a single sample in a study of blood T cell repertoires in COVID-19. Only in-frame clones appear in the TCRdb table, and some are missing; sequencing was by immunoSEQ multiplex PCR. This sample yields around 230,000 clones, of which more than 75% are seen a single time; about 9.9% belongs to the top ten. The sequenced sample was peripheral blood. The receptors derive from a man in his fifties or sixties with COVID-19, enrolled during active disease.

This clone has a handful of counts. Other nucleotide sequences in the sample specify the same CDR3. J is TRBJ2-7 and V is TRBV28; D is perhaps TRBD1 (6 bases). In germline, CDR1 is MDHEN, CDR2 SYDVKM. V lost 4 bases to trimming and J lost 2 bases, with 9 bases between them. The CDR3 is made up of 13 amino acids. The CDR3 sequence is CASSSGQTYEQYF. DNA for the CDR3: TGTGCCAGCAGTTCGGGACAAACCTACGAGCAGTACTTC.

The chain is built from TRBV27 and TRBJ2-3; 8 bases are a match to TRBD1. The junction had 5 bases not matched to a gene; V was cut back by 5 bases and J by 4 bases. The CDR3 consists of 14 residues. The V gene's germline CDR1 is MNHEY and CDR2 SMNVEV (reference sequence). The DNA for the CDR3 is TGTGCCAGCAGTCCCAGACAGGGGCCAGATACGCAGTATTTT. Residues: CASSPRQGPDTQYF.

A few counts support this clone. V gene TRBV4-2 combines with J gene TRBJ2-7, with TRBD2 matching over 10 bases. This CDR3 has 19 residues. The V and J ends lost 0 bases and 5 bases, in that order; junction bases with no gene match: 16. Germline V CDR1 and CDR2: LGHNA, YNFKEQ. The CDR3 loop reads CASSQDGTASGSILNEQYF. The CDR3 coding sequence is TGTGCCAGCAGCCAAGATGGTACGGCTAGCGGGAGTATCCTAAACGAGCAGTACTTC.

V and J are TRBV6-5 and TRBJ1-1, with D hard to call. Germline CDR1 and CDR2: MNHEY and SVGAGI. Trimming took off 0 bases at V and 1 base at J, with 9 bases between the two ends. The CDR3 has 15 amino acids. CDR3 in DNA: TGTGCCAGCAGTTACTCGAGGCGGGGGAACACTGAAGCTTTCTTT. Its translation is CASSYSRRGNTEAFF.

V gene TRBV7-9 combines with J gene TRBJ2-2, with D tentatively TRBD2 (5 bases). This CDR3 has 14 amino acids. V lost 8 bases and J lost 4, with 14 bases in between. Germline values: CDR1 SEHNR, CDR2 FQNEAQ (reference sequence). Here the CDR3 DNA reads TGTGCCAGCCTCTCGGGATCCATCACCGGGGAGCTGTTTTTT. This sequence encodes CASLSGSITGELFF.

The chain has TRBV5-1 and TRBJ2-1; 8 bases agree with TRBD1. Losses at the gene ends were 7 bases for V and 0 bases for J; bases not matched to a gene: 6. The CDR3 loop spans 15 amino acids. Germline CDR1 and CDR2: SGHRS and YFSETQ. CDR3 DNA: TGCGCCAGCGGATCTGGACAGGGCTCCTACAATGAGCAGTTCTTC. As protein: CASGSGQGSYNEQFF.

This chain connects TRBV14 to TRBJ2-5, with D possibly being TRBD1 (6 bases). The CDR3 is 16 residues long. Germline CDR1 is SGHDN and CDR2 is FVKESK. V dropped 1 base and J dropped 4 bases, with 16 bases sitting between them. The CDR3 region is CASSQAGRGSTETQYF. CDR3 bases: TGTGCCAGCAGCCAAGCGGGCAGGGGCAGTACAGAGACCCAGTACTTC.

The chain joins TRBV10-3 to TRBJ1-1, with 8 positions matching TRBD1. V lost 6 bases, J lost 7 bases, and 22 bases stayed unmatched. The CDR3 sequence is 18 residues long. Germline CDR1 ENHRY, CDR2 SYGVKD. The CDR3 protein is CAISSPPGDRRGKGEAFF. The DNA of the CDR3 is TGTGCCATCAGCTCTCCTCCCGGGGACAGGAGAGGTAAGGGTGAAGCTTTCTTT.